In its sample, the clone carrying this T cell receptor beta chain was seen a few times. Its target is unknown. From germline, CDR1 is SGHAT and CDR2 FQNNGV. Germline trimming cut 5 bases from V and 7 bases from J; bases unmatched to any gene: 7. This CDR3 contains 14 residues. Researchers ran the PCR with 60 Vbeta and 13 Jbeta primers. This table comes from immunoSEQ multiplex PCR, and its TCRdb copy is limited to in-frame clones, with some not included. The sample shows some 87,000 clones, 78% of them seen only once. These data are taken from a study of cytomegalovirus exposure and HLA in healthy donors. Whole-study findings and limits: In a later analysis, TCR beta V- and J-gene trimming showed a link to a missense DCLRE1C variant.

The receptor comes from a man aged 18 to 30 in good health and CMV-seropositive. Source material: PBMCs. The chain employs TRBV11-2 and TRBJ1-4; 7 positions agree with TRBD1. The CDR3 bases are TGTGCCAGCAGCCTACAGGGGTTGAGTGAAAAACTGTTTTTT. Its translation: CASSLQGLSEKLFF.